The 7 T cell receptor beta chains below come from one sample, sequenced in a study of blood T cell repertoires in COVID-19. TCRdb keeps only in-frame clones here, not all; method: immunoSEQ multiplex PCR. The table shows around 70,000 clones, with 82% occurring only once. The sample consisted of peripheral blood. The source is a man aged 55 to 70 with acute or convalescent COVID-19.

In DNA form, the CDR3 reads TGCGCCAGCAGCCCGGGACAGGCCGAGGTGTGGCCCCAGCATTTT. Its translation is CASSPGQAEVWPQHF. The V call is TRBV10-2, the J call TRBJ1-5; TRBD1 matches 8 bases. This CDR3 has 15 amino acids. Germline CDR1 WSHSY, CDR2 SAAADI. Trimming took 6 bases from V and 9 from J; bases not matched to a gene: 13.

The chain is built from TRBV9 and TRBJ1-2; perhaps TRBD1 as D (5 bases). The V end lost 0 bases, the J end lost 6 bases, and 18 bases lay between the germline ends. There are 16 residues in the CDR3. The germline V gene has CDR1 SGDLS and CDR2 YYNGEE. Written as DNA, the CDR3 is TGTGCCAGCAGCGTAGCACAGAGCTGGGGGAGGGATGGCTACACCTTC. It specifies CASSVAQSWGRDGYTF.

The chain has TRBV5-8 and TRBJ2-5; 7 bases align to TRBD1. The CDR3 spans 14 residues. Germline-derived CDR1 and CDR2 are SGHTS and YDEGEE. With 0 bases clipped from V and 4 bases from J, the junction kept 3 bases outside the gene matches. The CDR3 region is CASSLVNRGETQYF. The CDR3 nucleotides are TGTGCCAGCAGCTTGGTGAACAGGGGAGAGACCCAGTACTTC. The full variable domain, completed using reference TRBV5-8 and TRBJ2-5, is EAGVTQSPTHLIKTRGQQATLRCSPISGHTSVYWYQQALGLGLQFLLWYDEGEERNRGNFPPRFSGRQFPNYSSELNVNALELEDSALYLCASSLVNRGETQYFGPGTRLLVL.

The sample holds a few counts of this clone. The genes are TRBV5-1 and TRBJ2-1; 9 nucleotides align to TRBD1. CDR1 and CDR2 from the germline V gene are SGHRS and YFSETQ. This CDR3 has 17 residues. Trimming removed 0 bases from V and 1 base from J; junction bases left unmatched: 5. Written as DNA, the CDR3 is TGCGCCAGCAGCTTGGATGGGACAGGGATTTCCTACAATGAGCAGTTCTTC. This codes for CASSLDGTGISYNEQFF. Full variable domain (outside the CDR3, taken from reference TRBV5-1 and TRBJ2-1): KAGVTQTPRYLIKTRGQQVTLSCSPISGHRSVSWYQQTPGQGLQFLFEYFSETQRNKGNFPGRFSGRQFSNSRSEMNVSTLELGDSALYLCASSLDGTGISYNEQFFGPGTRLTVL.

The chain links TRBV6-6 to TRBJ1-4; D gene uncertain. Germline CDR1 MNHNY, CDR2 SVGAGI (reference sequence). The germline V and J ends were trimmed by 6 bases and 5 bases, with 13 bases remaining between them. The CDR3 runs to 14 residues. The CDR3 DNA sequence: TGTGCCAGCAGCCCAGGAGGGTCGAATGAAAAACTGTTTTTT. Protein: CASSPGGSNEKLFF.

The rearrangement uses TRBV5-1 and TRBJ1-1; TRBD1 might be the D (5 bases). CDR1 SGHRS and CDR2 YFSETQ come from the germline V gene. The CDR3 has 14 amino acids. Trimming took 0 bases from V and 0 from J, leaving 6 bases between them. DNA of the CDR3: TGCGCCAGCAGCTTGGCAGGGATGAACACTGAAGCTTTCTTT. Translated: CASSLAGMNTEAFF.

The V call is TRBV27, the J call TRBJ1-5; D is unresolved. The CDR3 is 15 residues long. Germline loops: CDR1 MNHEY, CDR2 SMNVEV (reference sequence). Trimming cost V 2 bases and J 4 bases, with 12 bases left between them. The CDR3 DNA reads as TGTGCCAGCAGTTTAGTTGCGGGGAATAATCAGCCCCAGCATTTT. It is translated as CASSLVAGNNQPQHF.